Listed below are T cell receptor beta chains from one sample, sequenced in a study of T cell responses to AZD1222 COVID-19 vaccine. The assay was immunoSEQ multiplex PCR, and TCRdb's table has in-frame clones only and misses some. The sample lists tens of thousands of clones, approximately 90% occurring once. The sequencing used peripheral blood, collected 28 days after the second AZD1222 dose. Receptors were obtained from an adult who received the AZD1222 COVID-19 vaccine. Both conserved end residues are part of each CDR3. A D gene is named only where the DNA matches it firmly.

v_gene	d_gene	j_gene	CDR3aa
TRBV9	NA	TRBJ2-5	CASSFGETQYF
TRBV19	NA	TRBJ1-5	CASSTGIEQPQHF
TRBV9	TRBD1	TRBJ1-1	CASSPHRGLTEAFF
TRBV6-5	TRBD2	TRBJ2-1	CASSSWTSGSTEQFF
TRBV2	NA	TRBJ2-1	CASGLGGHEQFF
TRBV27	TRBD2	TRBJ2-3	CASRQRAGSGGTDTQYF
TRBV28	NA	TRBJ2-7	CASSLPNRRSYEQYF
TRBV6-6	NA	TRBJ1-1	CASSPGGGTTLNTEAFF
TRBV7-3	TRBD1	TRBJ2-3	CASSSQGSGTDTQYF
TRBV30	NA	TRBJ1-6	CAWMLRGRSYNSPLHF
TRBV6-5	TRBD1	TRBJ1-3	CASSYSQGAGNTIYF
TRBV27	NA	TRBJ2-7	CASSIGPTYEQYF
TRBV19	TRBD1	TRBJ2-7	CASSPGQGFPYEQYF
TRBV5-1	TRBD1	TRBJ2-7	CASSIDRAPYEQYF
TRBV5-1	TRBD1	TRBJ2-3	CASSLGDRATDTQYF